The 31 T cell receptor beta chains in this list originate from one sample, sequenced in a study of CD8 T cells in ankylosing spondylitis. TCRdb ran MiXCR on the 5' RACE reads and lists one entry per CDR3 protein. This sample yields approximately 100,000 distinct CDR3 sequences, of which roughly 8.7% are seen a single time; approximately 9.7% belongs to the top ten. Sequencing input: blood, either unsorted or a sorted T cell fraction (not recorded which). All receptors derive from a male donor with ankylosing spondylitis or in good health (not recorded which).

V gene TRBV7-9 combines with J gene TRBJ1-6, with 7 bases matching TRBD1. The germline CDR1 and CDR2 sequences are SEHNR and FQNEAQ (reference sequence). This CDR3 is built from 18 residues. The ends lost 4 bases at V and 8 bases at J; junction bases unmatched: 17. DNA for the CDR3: TGTGCCAGCAGCTCCTACAGGGGACCCCGAAGACGGGATTCACCCCTCCACTTT. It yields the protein CASSSYRGPRRRDSPLHF.

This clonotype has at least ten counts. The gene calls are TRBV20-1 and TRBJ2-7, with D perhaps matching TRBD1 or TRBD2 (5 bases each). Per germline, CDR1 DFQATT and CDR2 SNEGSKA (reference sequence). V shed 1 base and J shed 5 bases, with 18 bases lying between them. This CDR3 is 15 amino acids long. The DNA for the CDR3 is TGCAGTGCTAGAGGGGACCCCTCGGTAGGTCACGAGCAGTACTTC. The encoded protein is CSARGDPSVGHEQYF.

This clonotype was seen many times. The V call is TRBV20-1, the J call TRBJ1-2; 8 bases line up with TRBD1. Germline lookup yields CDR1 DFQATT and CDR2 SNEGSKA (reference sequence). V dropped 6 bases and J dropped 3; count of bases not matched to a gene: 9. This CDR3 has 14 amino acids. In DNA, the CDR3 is TGCAGTGCAAAGACAGGGGCCCTATACTATGGCTACACCTTC. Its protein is CSAKTGALYYGYTF.

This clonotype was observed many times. CDR3 amino acids: CASSLRTYNEQFF. The CDR3 bases are TGCGCCAGCAGCTTAAGGACCTACAATGAGCAGTTCTTC. The chain has TRBV5-1 and TRBJ2-1; the D is unclear. CDR1 and CDR2 (germline): SGHRS, YFSETQ. V lost 2 bases and J 2 bases, leaving 5 bases between the germline ends. This CDR3 has 13 amino acids. Complete variable domain (other parts from reference TRBV5-1 and TRBJ2-1): KAGVTQTPRYLIKTRGQQVTLSCSPISGHRSVSWYQQTPGQGLQFLFEYFSETQRNKGNFPGRFSGRQFSNSRSEMNVSTLELGDSALYLCASSLRTYNEQFFGPGTRLTVL.

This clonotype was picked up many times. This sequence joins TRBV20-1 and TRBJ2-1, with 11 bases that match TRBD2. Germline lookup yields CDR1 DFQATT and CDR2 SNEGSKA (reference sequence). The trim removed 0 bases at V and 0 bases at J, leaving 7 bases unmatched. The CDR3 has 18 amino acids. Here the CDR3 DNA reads TGCAGTGCTAGAGATCCTTTAGCGGGAGGGGGCTCCTACAATGAGCAGTTCTTC. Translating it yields CSARDPLAGGGSYNEQFF.

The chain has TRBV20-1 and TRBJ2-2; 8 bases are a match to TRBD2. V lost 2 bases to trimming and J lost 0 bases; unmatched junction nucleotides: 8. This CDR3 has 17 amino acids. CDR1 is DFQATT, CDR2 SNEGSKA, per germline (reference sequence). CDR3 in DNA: TGCAGTGCTAGACGCGGGGGGCAGGGAGCGAACACCGGGGAGCTGTTTTTT. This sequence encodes CSARRGGQGANTGELFF.

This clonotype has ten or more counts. The CDR3 loop reads CASSHIRGPQGGGYTF. For the CDR3, the DNA is TGCGCCAGCAGCCATATCAGGGGCCCCCAGGGTGGGGGCTACACCTTC. The V gene is TRBV4-3, the J gene TRBJ1-2; a weak D match, TRBD1 (6 bases). Germline lookup yields CDR1 LGHNA and CDR2 YSLEER. The CDR3 has 16 amino acids. V was shortened by 3 bases and J by 8 bases, with 22 bases between the two germline ends.

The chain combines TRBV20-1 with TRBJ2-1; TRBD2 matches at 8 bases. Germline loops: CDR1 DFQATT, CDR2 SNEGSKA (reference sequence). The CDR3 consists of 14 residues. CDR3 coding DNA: TGCTTCGGGGGTTTGGGCGGGAGGCAGAATGAGCAGTTCTTC. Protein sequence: CFGGLGGRQNEQFF.

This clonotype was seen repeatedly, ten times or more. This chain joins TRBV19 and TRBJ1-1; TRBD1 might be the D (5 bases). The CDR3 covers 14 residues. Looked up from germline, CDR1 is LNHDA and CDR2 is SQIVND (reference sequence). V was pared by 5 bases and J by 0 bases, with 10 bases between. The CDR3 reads CASSHRSMNTEAFF. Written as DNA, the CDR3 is TGTGCCAGTAGTCACAGGAGCATGAACACTGAAGCTTTCTTT. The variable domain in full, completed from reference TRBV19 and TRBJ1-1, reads DGGITQSPKYLFRKEGQNVTLSCEQNLNHDAMYWYRQDPGQGLRLIYYSQIVNDFQKGDIAEGYSVSREKKESFPLTVTSAQKNPTAFYLCASSHRSMNTEAFFGQGTRLTVV.

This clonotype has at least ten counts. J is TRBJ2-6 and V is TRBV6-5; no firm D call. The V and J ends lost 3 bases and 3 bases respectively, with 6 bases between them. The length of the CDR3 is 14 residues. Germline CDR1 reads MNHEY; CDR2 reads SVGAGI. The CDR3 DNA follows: TGTGCCAGCAGTTATATAGGTGGGGCCAACGTCCTGACTTTC. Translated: CASSYIGGANVLTF.

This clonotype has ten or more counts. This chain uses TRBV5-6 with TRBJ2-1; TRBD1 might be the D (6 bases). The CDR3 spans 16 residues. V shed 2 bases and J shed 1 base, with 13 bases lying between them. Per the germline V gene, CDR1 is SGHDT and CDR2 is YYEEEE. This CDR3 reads CASSFRAQGSYNEQFF. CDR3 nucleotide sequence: TGTGCCAGCAGCTTTCGGGCGCAGGGGTCCTACAATGAGCAGTTCTTC.

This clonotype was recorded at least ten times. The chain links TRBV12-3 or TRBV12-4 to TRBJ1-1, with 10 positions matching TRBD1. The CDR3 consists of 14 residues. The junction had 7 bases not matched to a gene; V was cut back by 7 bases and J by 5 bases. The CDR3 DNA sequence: TGTGCCAGCAAACAGACAGGGGGCTCTACTGAAGCTTTCTTT. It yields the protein CASKQTGGSTEAFF.

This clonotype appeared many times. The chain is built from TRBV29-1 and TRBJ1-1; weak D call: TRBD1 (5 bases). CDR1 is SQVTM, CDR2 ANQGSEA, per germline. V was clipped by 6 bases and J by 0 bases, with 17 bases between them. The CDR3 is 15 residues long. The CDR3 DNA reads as TGCAGCGTCCCATCGTTGGGAGGGGTGAACACTGAAGCTTTCTTT. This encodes CSVPSLGGVNTEAFF.

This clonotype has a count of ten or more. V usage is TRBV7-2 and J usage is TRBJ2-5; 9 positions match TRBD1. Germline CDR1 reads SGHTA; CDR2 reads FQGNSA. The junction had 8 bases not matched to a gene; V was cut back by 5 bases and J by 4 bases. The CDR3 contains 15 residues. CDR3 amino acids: CASSPRDRESETQYF. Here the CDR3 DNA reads TGTGCCAGCAGCCCGCGGGACAGGGAATCAGAGACCCAGTACTTC.

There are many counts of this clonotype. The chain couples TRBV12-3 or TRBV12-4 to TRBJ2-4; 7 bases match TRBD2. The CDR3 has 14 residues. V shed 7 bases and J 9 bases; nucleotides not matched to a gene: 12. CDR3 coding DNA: TGTGCCAGCACCGAGAGGGCTAGCGGTGGCATTCAGTACTTC. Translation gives CASTERASGGIQYF.

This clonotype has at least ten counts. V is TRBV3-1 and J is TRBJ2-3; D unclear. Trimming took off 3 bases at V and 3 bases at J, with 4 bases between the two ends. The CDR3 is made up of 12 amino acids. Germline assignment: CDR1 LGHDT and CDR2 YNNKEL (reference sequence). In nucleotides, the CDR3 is TGTGCCAGCAGCCAGGGGACAGATACGCAGTATTTT. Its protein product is CASSQGTDTQYF.

CDR3 amino acids: CATGVSYEQYF. CDR3 DNA: TGTGCCACCGGAGTCTCCTACGAGCAGTACTTC. The chain combines TRBV15 with TRBJ2-7; D ambiguous. Germline CDR1 and CDR2: LNHNV and YYDKDF (reference sequence). V was pared by 8 bases and J by 0 bases, with 5 bases between. The CDR3 is 11 residues long. Full variable domain (rest looked up from reference TRBV15 and TRBJ2-7): DAMVIQNPRYQVTQFGKPVTLSCSQTLNHNVMYWYQQKSSQAPKLLFHYYDKDFNNEADTPDNFQSRRPNTSFCFLDIRSPGLGDTAMYLCATGVSYEQYFGPGTRLTVT.

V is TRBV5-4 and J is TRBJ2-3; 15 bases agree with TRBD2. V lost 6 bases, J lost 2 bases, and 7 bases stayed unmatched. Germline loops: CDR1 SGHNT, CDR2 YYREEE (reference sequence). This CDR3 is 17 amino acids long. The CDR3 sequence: CASKRTSGGGPTDTQYF. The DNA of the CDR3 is TGTGCCAGCAAGAGGACTAGCGGGGGGGGCCCCACAGATACGCAGTATTTT. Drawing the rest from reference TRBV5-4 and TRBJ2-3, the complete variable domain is ETGVTQSPTHLIKTRGQQVTLRCSSQSGHNTVSWYQQALGQGPQFIFQYYREEENGRGNFPPRFSGLQFPNYSSELNVNALELDDSALYLCASKRTSGGGPTDTQYFGPGTRLTVL.

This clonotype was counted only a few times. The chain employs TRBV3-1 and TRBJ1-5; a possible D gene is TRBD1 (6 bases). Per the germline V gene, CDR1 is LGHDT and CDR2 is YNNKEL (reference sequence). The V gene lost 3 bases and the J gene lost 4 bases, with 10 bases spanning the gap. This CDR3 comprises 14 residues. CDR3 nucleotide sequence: TGTGCCAGCAGCCACGGACAGCAAAATCAGCCCCAGCATTTT. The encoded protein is CASSHGQQNQPQHF.

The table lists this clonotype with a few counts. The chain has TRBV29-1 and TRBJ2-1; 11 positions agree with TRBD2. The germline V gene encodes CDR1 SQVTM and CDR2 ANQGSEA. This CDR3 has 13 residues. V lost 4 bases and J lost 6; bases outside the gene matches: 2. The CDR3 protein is CSVVAGGPNEQFF. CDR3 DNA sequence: TGCAGCGTTGTAGCGGGAGGGCCCAATGAGCAGTTCTTC.

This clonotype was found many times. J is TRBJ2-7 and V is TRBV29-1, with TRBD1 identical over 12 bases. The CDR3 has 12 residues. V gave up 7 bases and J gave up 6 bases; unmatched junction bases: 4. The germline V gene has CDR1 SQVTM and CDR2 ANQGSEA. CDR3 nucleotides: TGCAGCGGGGGACAGGGGGCAGCCGAGCAGTACTTC. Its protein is CSGGQGAAEQYF.

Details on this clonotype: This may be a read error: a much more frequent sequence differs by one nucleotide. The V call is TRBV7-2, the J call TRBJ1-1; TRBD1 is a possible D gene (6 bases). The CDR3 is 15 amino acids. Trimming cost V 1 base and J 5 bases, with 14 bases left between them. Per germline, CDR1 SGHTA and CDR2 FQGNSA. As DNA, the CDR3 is TGTACCAGCAGCTTAGATTACAGGGCCCCGACTGAAGCTTTCTTT. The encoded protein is CTSSLDYRAPTEAFF.

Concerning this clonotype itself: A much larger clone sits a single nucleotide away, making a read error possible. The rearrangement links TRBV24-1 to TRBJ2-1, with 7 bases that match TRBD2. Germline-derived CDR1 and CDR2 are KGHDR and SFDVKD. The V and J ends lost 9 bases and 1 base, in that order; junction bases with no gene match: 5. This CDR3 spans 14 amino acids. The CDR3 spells CATAPGGSYNEQFF. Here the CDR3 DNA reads TGTGCCACCGCCCCGGGGGGTTCCTACAATGAGCAGTTCTTC.

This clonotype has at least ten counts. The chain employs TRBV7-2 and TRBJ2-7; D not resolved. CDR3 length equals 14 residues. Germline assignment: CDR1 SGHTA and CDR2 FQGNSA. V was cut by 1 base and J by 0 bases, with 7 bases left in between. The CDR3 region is CASSLGAVSYEQYF. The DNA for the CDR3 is TGTGCCAGCAGCTTAGGCGCCGTCTCCTACGAGCAGTACTTC.

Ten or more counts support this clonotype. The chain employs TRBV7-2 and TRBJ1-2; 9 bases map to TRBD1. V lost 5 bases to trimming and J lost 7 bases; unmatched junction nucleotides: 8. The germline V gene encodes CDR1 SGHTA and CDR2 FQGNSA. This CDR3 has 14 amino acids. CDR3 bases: TGTGCCAGCAGCCCACAGGGGGCTGCCGGTGGCTACACCTTC. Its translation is CASSPQGAAGGYTF.

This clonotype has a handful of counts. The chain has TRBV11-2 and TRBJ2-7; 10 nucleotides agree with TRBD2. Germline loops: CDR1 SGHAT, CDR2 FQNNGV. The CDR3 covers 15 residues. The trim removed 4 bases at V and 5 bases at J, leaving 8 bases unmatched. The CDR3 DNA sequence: TGTGCCAGCAGCTCCAGCGGGGGGGATTGGAACGAGCAGTACTTC. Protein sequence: CASSSSGGDWNEQYF.

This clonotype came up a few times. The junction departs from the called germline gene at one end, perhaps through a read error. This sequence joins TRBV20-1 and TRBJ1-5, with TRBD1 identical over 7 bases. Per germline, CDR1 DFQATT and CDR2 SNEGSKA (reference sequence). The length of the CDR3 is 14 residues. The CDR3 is CSAMKGASDQPQHF. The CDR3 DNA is TGCAGTGCTATGAAGGGGGCTAGCGATCAGCCCCAGCATTTT.

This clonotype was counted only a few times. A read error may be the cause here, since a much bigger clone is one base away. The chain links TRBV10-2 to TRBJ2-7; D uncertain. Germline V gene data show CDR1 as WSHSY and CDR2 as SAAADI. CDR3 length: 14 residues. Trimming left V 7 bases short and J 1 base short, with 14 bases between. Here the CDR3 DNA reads TGCGCCAGCATCCCGGACGGATTTTCCTACGAGCAGTACTTC. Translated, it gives CASIPDGFSYEQYF.

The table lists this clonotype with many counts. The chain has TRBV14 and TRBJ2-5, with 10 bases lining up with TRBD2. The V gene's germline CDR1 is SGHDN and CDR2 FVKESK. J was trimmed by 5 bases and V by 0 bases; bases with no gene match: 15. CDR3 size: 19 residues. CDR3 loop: CASSQDAQTSGDNRETQYF. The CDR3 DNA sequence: TGTGCCAGCAGCCAAGACGCCCAAACTAGCGGGGACAACCGGGAGACCCAGTACTTC.

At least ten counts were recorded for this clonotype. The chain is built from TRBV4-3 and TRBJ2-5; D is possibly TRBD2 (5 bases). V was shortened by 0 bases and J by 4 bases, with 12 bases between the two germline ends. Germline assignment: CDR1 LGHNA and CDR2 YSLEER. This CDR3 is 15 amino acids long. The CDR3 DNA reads TGCGCCAGCAGCCAAGATGGGTTAGCGAGAGAGACCCAGTACTTC. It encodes CASSQDGLARETQYF.

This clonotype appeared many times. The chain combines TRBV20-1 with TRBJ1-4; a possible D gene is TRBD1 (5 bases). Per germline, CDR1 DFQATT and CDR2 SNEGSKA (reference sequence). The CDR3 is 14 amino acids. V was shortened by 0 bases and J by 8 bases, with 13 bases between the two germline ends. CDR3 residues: CSARDGRDREKLFF. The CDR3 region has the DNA TGCAGTGCTAGAGATGGGAGGGACCGGGAAAAACTGTTTTTT.